The 3 T cell receptor beta chains reported below all come from one sample, sequenced in a study of blood T cell repertoires in COVID-19. TCRdb's table, derived via immunoSEQ multiplex PCR, lists solely in-frame clones and lacks some. The data hold some 38,000 clones, with 85% to 90% observed a single time. What was sequenced was peripheral blood. The receptors shown here come from a man in his sixties with active or convalescent COVID-19.

There are a few counts of this clone. This rearrangement joins TRBV11-2 to TRBJ1-2; TRBD1 matches 8 bases. CDR1 is SGHAT and CDR2 is FQNNGV in the germline V gene. The junction had 5 bases not matched to a gene; V was cut back by 1 base and J by 4 bases. The CDR3 contains 15 residues. In nucleotides, the CDR3 is TGTGCCAGCAGCTTAGTTGCAGGGGGCGCCTATGGCTACACCTTC. Its translation: CASSLVAGGAYGYTF.

The chain uses TRBV7-2 and TRBJ2-5, with D possibly TRBD1 on 6 matching bases. The CDR3 totals 15 residues. Per the germline V gene, CDR1 is SGHTA and CDR2 is FQGNSA. V lost 1 base, J lost 4 bases, and 13 bases lay in between. DNA for the CDR3: TGTGCCAGCAGCTTAGTAGCACAGGGCCGAGAGACCCAGTACTTC. Amino acids: CASSLVAQGRETQYF. Full variable domain (missing parts from reference TRBV7-2 and TRBJ2-5): GAGVSQSPSNKVTEKGKDVELRCDPISGHTALYWYRQSLGQGLEFLIYFQGNSAPDKSGLPSDRFSAERTGGSVSTLTIQRTQQEDSAVYLCASSLVAQGRETQYFGPGTRLLVL.

The rearrangement joins TRBV6-4 to TRBJ1-5; a possible D gene is TRBD1 (6 bases). Germline assignment: CDR1 MRHNA and CDR2 SNTAGT. The CDR3 is 18 residues long. Trimming took 2 bases from V and 0 from J, leaving 17 bases between them. CDR3 loop: CASSDPARTAVSNQPQHF. In DNA, the CDR3 is TGTGCCAGCAGTGACCCCGCCCGGACAGCTGTTAGCAATCAGCCCCAGCATTTT.